This entry lists 20 T cell receptor beta chains sequenced from one sample in a study of blood T cell repertoires in COVID-19. This table comes from immunoSEQ multiplex PCR, and its TCRdb copy is limited to in-frame clones, with some not included. Of about 260,000 clones in the sample, around 87% were seen once. Material for sequencing was peripheral blood. Receptors were obtained from a woman aged 40 to 50 who had recovered from COVID-19.

The chain employs TRBV18 and TRBJ1-4; 7 bases fit TRBD1. The germline gives CDR1 KGHSH, CDR2 LQKENI. The CDR3 is 16 amino acids. The V segment lost 3 bases and the J segment 2 bases; nucleotides outside the gene matches: 6. Written as DNA, the CDR3 is TGTGCCAGCTCACCTAGACAGGGCTCCACTAATGAAAAACTGTTTTTT. Translated, it gives CASSPRQGSTNEKLFF.

The rearrangement joins TRBV7-8 to TRBJ2-4; tentative D call: TRBD1 (6 bases). The germline V gene has CDR1 SGHVS and CDR2 FQNEAQ. The length of the CDR3 is 14 residues. Trimming took off 0 bases at V and 7 bases at J, with 10 bases between the two ends. In nucleotides, the CDR3 is TGTGCCAGCAGCTTAGCACAGGGCGCGAACATTCAGTACTTC. It encodes CASSLAQGANIQYF.

The V and J genes are TRBV27 and TRBJ1-2, with D uncertain. Germline V lookup: CDR1 MNHEY, CDR2 SMNVEV (reference sequence). The CDR3 is 15 residues long. Trimming removed 6 bases from V and 5 bases from J, with 19 bases in between. CDR3 region: CASSQAGRSGYGYTF. In DNA form, the CDR3 reads TGTGCCAGCAGCCAAGCGGGCCGTTCGGGGTATGGCTACACCTTC.

The chain has TRBV2 and TRBJ2-3; tentative D call: TRBD2 (5 bases). V shed 8 bases and J shed 6 bases, with 15 bases lying between them. The CDR3 has 13 residues. Germline V gene lookup returns CDR1 SNHLY and CDR2 FYNNEI. The CDR3 here is CASAGLAWDTQYF. Written as DNA, the CDR3 is TGTGCCAGCGCCGGGCTAGCATGGGATACGCAGTATTTT.

The chain employs TRBV19 and TRBJ1-2, with TRBD1 matching 8 bases. Germline V lookup: CDR1 LNHDA, CDR2 SQIVND (reference sequence). The CDR3 loop spans 13 amino acids. V shed 6 bases and J 4 bases; nucleotides not matched to a gene: 4. CDR3 coding DNA: TGTGCCAGTAGCTTGACAGGGGTCTATGGCTACACCTTC. Its translation is CASSLTGVYGYTF.

The J gene is TRBJ2-3, the V gene TRBV3-1 (or the pseudogene TRBV3-2); no clear D gene. CDR3 length equals 11 residues. Germline CDR1 and CDR2: LGHDT and YNNKEL (reference sequence). V shed 5 bases and J shed 6 bases, with 6 bases lying between them. The DNA of the CDR3 is TGTGCCAGCAGCTTGGAGGATACGCAGTATTTT. Translated: CASSLEDTQYF.

There are a few counts of this clone. The rearrangement uses TRBV5-6 and TRBJ1-3; D remains unclear. Deletions cut 6 bases from V and 0 bases from J, with 13 bases between. CDR1 is SGHDT and CDR2 is YYEEEE in the germline V gene. The CDR3 extends over 15 amino acids. The CDR3 loop is CASTYAEYSGNTIYF. The CDR3 DNA is TGTGCCAGCACCTACGCGGAGTACTCTGGAAACACCATATATTTT.

This rearrangement joins TRBV2 to TRBJ2-3; TRBD2 matches at 13 bases. This CDR3 comprises 13 residues. Looked up from germline, CDR1 is SNHLY and CDR2 is FYNNEI. V lost 9 bases, J lost 4 bases, and 1 base stayed unmatched. Here the CDR3 DNA reads TGTGCCAGGGGGACTAGCGGGGCAGATACGCAGTATTTT. Translation gives CARGTSGADTQYF.

The CDR3 sequence is CASGRGNTEAFF. The CDR3 nucleotides are TGCGCCTCCGGGAGGGGGAACACTGAAGCTTTCTTT. This chain links TRBV5-1 with TRBJ1-1; perhaps TRBD1 as D (5 bases). The germline gives CDR1 SGHRS, CDR2 YFSETQ. The CDR3 length is 12 residues. V was clipped by 10 bases and J by 1 base, with 11 bases between them.

The chain joins TRBV19 to TRBJ2-7, with 7 positions matching TRBD1. Germline V gives CDR1 LNHDA, CDR2 SQIVND (reference sequence). J was trimmed by 3 bases and V by 6 bases; bases with no gene match: 8. This CDR3 comprises 14 residues. The CDR3 here is CASRRDRDGYEQYF. CDR3 bases: TGTGCCAGTAGGCGCGACAGGGACGGCTACGAGCAGTACTTC. The entire variable domain, with the rest obtained from reference TRBV19 and TRBJ2-7, is as follows: DGGITQSPKYLFRKEGQNVTLSCEQNLNHDAMYWYRQDPGQGLRLIYYSQIVNDFQKGDIAEGYSVSREKKESFPLTVTSAQKNPTAFYLCASRRDRDGYEQYFGPGTRLTVT.

The DNA for the CDR3 is TGCGCCAGCAGCTTGGCTAGCGGGGGGGCCGAGCGCACCGGGGAGCTGTTTTTT. Residues: CASSLASGGAERTGELFF. This sequence joins TRBV5-1 and TRBJ2-2; 12 bases align to TRBD2. The germline V gene encodes CDR1 SGHRS and CDR2 YFSETQ. The CDR3 extends over 18 amino acids. V dropped 0 bases and J dropped 4; count of bases not matched to a gene: 7.

The chain has TRBV10-3 and TRBJ1-3, with TRBD1 matching 8 bases. CDR3 size: 16 residues. Looked up from germline, CDR1 is ENHRY and CDR2 is SYGVKD. After removal of 8 bases from V and 4 bases from J, the junction contained 13 bases not matched to a gene. The CDR3 here is CAIGERGQVSGNTIYF. In DNA form, the CDR3 reads TGTGCCATCGGGGAACGGGGACAGGTATCAGGAAACACCATATATTTT.

The rearrangement uses TRBV7-2 and TRBJ2-2; D is possibly TRBD2 (6 bases). The ends were cut back, 5 bases at V and 4 bases at J, with 14 bases in the middle. CDR3 length: 15 amino acids. Germline CDR1 and CDR2: SGHTA and FQGNSA. The chain's CDR3 is CASSVTGLPTGELFF. DNA of the CDR3: TGTGCCAGCAGCGTAACGGGACTCCCCACCGGGGAGCTGTTTTTT.

The J gene is TRBJ2-7, the V gene TRBV5-4, with a weak D call TRBD2 (7 bases). V dropped 4 bases and J dropped 7 bases, with 12 bases sitting between them. The V gene's germline CDR1 is SGHNT and CDR2 YYREEE (reference sequence). The CDR3 is 12 residues long. The CDR3 region has the DNA TGTGCCAGCAGCCGGGGAGGGGGGGAGCAGTACTTC. This gives the protein CASSRGGGEQYF.

This clone was detected ten times or more. The chain has TRBV9 and TRBJ1-1, with TRBD1 as a possible D gene (5 bases). Per germline, CDR1 SGDLS and CDR2 YYNGEE. The CDR3 runs to 14 residues. Trimming took 3 bases from V and 4 from J, leaving 13 bases between them. CDR3 coding DNA: TGTGCCAGCAGCGGAGGCAGGGCGAGCACTGAAGCTTTCTTT. Translating gives CASSGGRASTEAFF.

This sequence joins TRBV29-1 and TRBJ1-2, with D perhaps TRBD1 (6 bases). The CDR3 is 14 amino acids. V lost 4 bases, J lost 1 base, and 13 bases lay in between. Looked up from germline, CDR1 is SQVTM and CDR2 is ANQGSEA. DNA of the CDR3: TGCAGCGTTGGGGCCCGAGGGGGTAACTATGGCTACACCTTC. It encodes CSVGARGGNYGYTF.

V is TRBV6-5 and J is TRBJ1-4; no clear D. The CDR3 sequence is 16 residues long. The germline CDR1 and CDR2 sequences are MNHEY and SVGAGI. The V gene lost 2 bases and the J gene lost 0 bases, with 10 bases spanning the gap. The CDR3 sequence is CASSYTYSSTNEKLFF. In DNA, the CDR3 is TGTGCCAGCAGTTACACCTACAGTTCAACTAATGAAAAACTGTTTTTT.

The V and J genes are TRBV6-2 or TRBV6-3 and TRBJ2-1; 7 positions agree with TRBD2. The CDR3 runs to 15 residues. Unmatched junction bases numbered 13, after V lost 4 bases and J lost 10 bases. CDR1 and CDR2 (germline): MNHEY, SVGEGT. The CDR3 DNA reads TGTGCCAGCAGTTTTCCTTCTCCCTGGGGGGGAGAGCAGTTCTTC. It is translated as CASSFPSPWGGEQFF.

The CDR3 region is CATWDRGPYEQYF. The CDR3 DNA sequence: TGTGCCACCTGGGACAGAGGACCCTACGAGCAGTACTTC. The chain carries TRBV10-3 and TRBJ2-7; 7 bases line up with TRBD1. Germline values: CDR1 ENHRY, CDR2 SYGVKD. The CDR3 is 13 residues long. Trimming removed 10 bases from V and 2 bases from J; junction bases left unmatched: 8.

The chain is built from TRBV4-1 and TRBJ2-1; D gene ambiguous. In germline, CDR1 is MGHRA, CDR2 YSYEKL. Trimming took 1 base from V and 0 from J, leaving 10 bases between them. This CDR3 spans 16 amino acids. The CDR3 loop is CASSQGGLVSYNEQFF. As DNA, the CDR3 is TGCGCCAGCAGCCAAGGAGGCCTAGTCTCCTACAATGAGCAGTTCTTC.